This T cell receptor delta chain was recorded in a study of Vδ1+ human thymocytes. Findings and caveats of the study: Thymic delta-chain repertoires held approximately 19% Vdelta2 sequences and few Vdelta3, despite high sort purity. Thymic TRG and TRD repertoires appeared highly polyclonal, with Gaussian CDR3 length distributions. Many TRG clonotypes were shared between donors; TRD repertoires were essentially private.

Alphabeta T cells were depleted, then CD3+ Vdelta1+ Vdelta2- thymocytes were FACS-sorted. CDR1 is TSWWSYY and CDR2 is QGS in the germline V gene. This CDR3 contains 16 residues. Between the trimmed V and J ends, which lost 4 bases and 7 bases, there was a span of 22 bases. Extracted RNA was reverse transcribed into cDNA. Multiplex PCR used pooled V-gene forward primers and a constant-region reverse primer to amplify CDR3s. TCRdb used CATT to re-call clones from the multiplex PCR reads. The sample consists of 45,000 to 60,000 delta-chain clones, roughly 15% of them appearing once. This clone occurred a few times. Its antigen is unidentified.

Source material: Vdelta1+ gamma-delta thymocytes from the thymus. Indicated subset: FACS-sorted CD3+ TCRalphabeta- TCRVdelta1+ TCRVdelta2- thymocytes. The chain has TRDV1 and TRDJ1, with D perhaps matching TRDD2 (5 bases). The TCR sequence derives from a boy under two years old who had congenital heart surgery. The CDR3 region has the DNA TGTGCTCTTGGGGTACTTCCCGTCGGAGCAGACGTTAAACTCATCTTT. Translated: CALGVLPVGADVKLIF.